A single sample gave rise to the 17 T cell receptor beta chains below, sequenced in a study of blood T cell repertoires in COVID-19. Sequenced by immunoSEQ multiplex PCR; TCRdb stores in-frame clones only, minus some. The sample contains nearly 70,000 clones, approximately 82% of which appear only once. Sequencing used peripheral blood. The source is a woman of 80 years or more with acute or convalescent COVID-19.

In this sample, this clone turned up a few times. J is TRBJ1-1 and V is TRBV19, with D maybe TRBD1 (6 bases). The CDR3 is 13 residues long. Trimming pared 6 bases from V and 1 base from J, leaving 9 bases between. Germline CDR1 is LNHDA and CDR2 is SQIVND (reference sequence). The CDR3 coding sequence is TGTGCCAGTAGATGGACAGAGAACACTGAAGCTTTCTTT. This translates into CASRWTENTEAFF.

The J gene is TRBJ1-1, the V gene TRBV5-4, with 7 bases matching TRBD1. CDR1 is SGHNT and CDR2 is YYREEE in the germline V gene (reference sequence). Trimming at V came to 5 bases and at J to 1 base, leaving 8 bases not matched to a gene. The CDR3 runs 15 residues. CDR3: CASRRNRGRNTEAFF. The DNA of the CDR3 is TGTGCCAGCAGACGGAACAGGGGAAGGAACACTGAAGCTTTCTTT.

The chain employs TRBV5-1 and TRBJ2-3; TRBD2 might be the D (6 bases). Germline V gene lookup returns CDR1 SGHRS and CDR2 YFSETQ. The CDR3 totals 15 residues. V gave up 4 bases and J gave up 5 bases, with 17 bases separating them. CDR3 coding DNA: TGCGCCAGCAGCCTTGAGGGGCGGGGTGGAGATACGCAGTATTTT. Protein sequence: CASSLEGRGGDTQYF.

This chain connects TRBV6-5 to TRBJ1-2; TRBD1 agrees at 10 bases. Germline V gives CDR1 MNHEY, CDR2 SVGAGI. The junction had 5 bases not matched to a gene; V was cut back by 6 bases and J by 4 bases. The CDR3 has 14 amino acids. CDR3 sequence reads: CASRPDRGVYGYTF. Here the CDR3 DNA reads TGTGCCAGCAGACCGGACAGGGGGGTCTATGGCTACACCTTC.

The CDR3 protein is CASSLVGTPYNEQFF. The CDR3 nucleotides are TGTGCCAGCAGCTTGGTTGGGACACCCTACAATGAGCAGTTCTTC. V usage is TRBV5-6 and J usage is TRBJ2-1; TRBD1 is a possible D gene (6 bases). The ends were cut back, 0 bases at V and 2 bases at J, with 9 bases in the middle. The germline V gene has CDR1 SGHDT and CDR2 YYEEEE. This CDR3 is built from 15 residues.

V and J are TRBV29-1 and TRBJ2-5, with TRBD1 identical over 12 bases. CDR3 length: 15 amino acids. Trimming cost V 4 bases and J 1 base; bases outside gene matches: 4. The V gene's germline CDR1 is SQVTM and CDR2 ANQGSEA. The CDR3 DNA is TGCAGCGTTGCTGGGACAGGGGGCTCCCAAGAGACCCAGTACTTC. Protein product: CSVAGTGGSQETQYF.

This sequence joins TRBV4-1 and TRBJ2-7, with TRBD1 as a possible D gene (5 bases). The CDR3 has 15 amino acids. The germline V gene has CDR1 MGHRA and CDR2 YSYEKL. The ends were cut back, 1 base at V and 2 bases at J, with 12 bases in the middle. CDR3 sequence: CASSQVPTGPYEQYF. CDR3 DNA: TGCGCCAGCAGCCAAGTTCCTACAGGTCCCTACGAGCAGTACTTC.

This clone turned up a few times. The chain recombines TRBV6-1 with TRBJ1-6; tentatively, D is TRBD1 (5 bases). The CDR3 runs 14 residues. V shed 3 bases and J shed 7 bases, with 10 bases lying between them. In germline, CDR1 is MNHNS, CDR2 SASEGT. The CDR3 reads CASSDVGQNSPLHF. Written as DNA, the CDR3 is TGTGCCAGCAGTGATGTGGGGCAGAATTCACCCCTCCACTTT.

The rearrangement joins TRBV5-1 to TRBJ2-1; weak D call: TRBD1 (6 bases). V was pared by 4 bases and J by 0 bases, with 11 bases between. CDR1 is SGHRS, CDR2 YFSETQ, per germline. The CDR3 is made up of 15 amino acids. CDR3 nucleotides: TGCGCCAGCAGCCTCGACAGGCCCTCCTACAATGAGCAGTTCTTC. It specifies CASSLDRPSYNEQFF.

The CDR3 DNA follows: TGCAGCGTTCTCATAAGCGGCCAAGAGACCCAGTACTTC. Encoded protein: CSVLISGQETQYF. The chain links TRBV29-1 to TRBJ2-5; maybe TRBD2 (5 bases). Per germline, CDR1 SQVTM and CDR2 ANQGSEA. This CDR3 contains 13 residues. V lost 5 bases to trimming and J lost 1 base, with 11 bases between them. The full variable domain, rest sourced from reference TRBV29-1 and TRBJ2-5, is SAVISQKPSRDICQRGTSLTIQCQVDSQVTMMFWYRQQPGQSLTLIATANQGSEATYESGFVIDKFPISRPNLTFSTLTVSNMSPEDSSIYLCSVLISGQETQYFGPGTRLLVL.

This clone was counted ten times or more. The chain has TRBV19 and TRBJ2-5, with TRBD2 identical over 12 bases. Germline V gene sequence: CDR1 LNHDA, CDR2 SQIVND (reference sequence). V dropped 10 bases and J dropped 5; count of bases not matched to a gene: 8. This CDR3 has 14 residues. In DNA, the CDR3 is TGTGCCACGAGACTAGCGGGGGCGGAGGAGACCCAGTACTTC. Translated: CATRLAGAEETQYF.

This clone was found a few times. J is TRBJ1-5 and V is TRBV5-8; TRBD1 is a possible D gene (5 bases). This CDR3 contains 18 residues. V lost 5 bases to trimming and J lost 2 bases, with 23 bases between them. CDR1 is SGHTS, CDR2 YDEGEE, per germline. This CDR3 reads CASRGGPRRVQGNQPQHF. The CDR3 nucleotides are TGTGCCAGCAGGGGGGGACCGAGGAGGGTTCAGGGCAATCAGCCCCAGCATTTT.

This rearrangement joins TRBV18 to TRBJ2-1; tentatively, D is TRBD2 (6 bases). The CDR3 spans 12 residues. Trimming stripped 3 bases from V and 6 bases from J, with 6 bases between. CDR1 is KGHSH and CDR2 is LQKENI in the germline V gene. The CDR3 spells CASSPGGNEQFF. The DNA for the CDR3 is TGTGCCAGCTCACCGGGGGGCAATGAGCAGTTCTTC.

The chain is built from TRBV6-5 and TRBJ1-4; a possible D gene is TRBD1 (5 bases). This CDR3 comprises 15 residues. The V gene lost 5 bases and the J gene lost 8 bases, with 18 bases spanning the gap. CDR1 is MNHEY, CDR2 SVGAGI, per germline. The CDR3 sequence: CASSPRPGIFEKLFF. The DNA of the CDR3 is TGTGCCAGCAGTCCCCGCCCAGGGATTTTCGAAAAACTGTTTTTT.

The chain combines TRBV7-9 with TRBJ1-5; D is possibly TRBD1 (5 bases). Looked up from germline, CDR1 is SEHNR and CDR2 is FQNEAQ (reference sequence). V was shortened by 2 bases and J by 4 bases, with 15 bases between the two germline ends. The CDR3 has 16 residues. CDR3 in amino acids: CASSLTGTGGNQPQHF. In DNA form, the CDR3 reads TGTGCCAGCAGCTTAACCGGGACTGGGGGGAATCAGCCCCAGCATTTT.

As to this clone: This CDR3 is also generated by other DNA sequences in the sample. This chain uses TRBV11-3 with TRBJ2-1; D perhaps matches TRBD1 (6 bases). The CDR3 covers 14 residues. Trimming pared 3 bases from V and 4 bases from J, leaving 10 bases between. Germline-derived CDR1 and CDR2 are SGHNT and YENEEA. DNA for the CDR3: TGTGCCAGCAGCTTGGGGCAGGGGTACAATGAGCAGTTCTTC. Amino acids: CASSLGQGYNEQFF.

A note on this clone: The sample contains more than one DNA sequence encoding this CDR3. The chain couples TRBV18 to TRBJ1-2; D call uncertain. CDR3 length: 14 amino acids. The germline V gene encodes CDR1 KGHSH and CDR2 LQKENI. Trimming took 3 bases from V and 0 from J, leaving 8 bases between them. As DNA, the CDR3 is TGTGCCAGCTCACCGAGGGAAGCTAACTATGGCTACACCTTC. Its protein is CASSPREANYGYTF.